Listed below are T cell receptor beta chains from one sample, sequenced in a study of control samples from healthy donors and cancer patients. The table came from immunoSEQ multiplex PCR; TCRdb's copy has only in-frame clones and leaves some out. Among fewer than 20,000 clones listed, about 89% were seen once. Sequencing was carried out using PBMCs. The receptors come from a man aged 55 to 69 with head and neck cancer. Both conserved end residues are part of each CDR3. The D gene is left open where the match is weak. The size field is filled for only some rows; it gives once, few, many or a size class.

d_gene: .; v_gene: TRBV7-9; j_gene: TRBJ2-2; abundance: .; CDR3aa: CASSPQGAGELFF; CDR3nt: TGTGCCAGCAGCCCGCAGGGCGCCGGGGAGCTGTTTTTT
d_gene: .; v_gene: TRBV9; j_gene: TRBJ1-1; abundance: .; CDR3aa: CASSVEQMNTEAFF; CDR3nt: TGTGCCAGCAGCGTAGAGCAGATGAACACTGAAGCTTTCTTT
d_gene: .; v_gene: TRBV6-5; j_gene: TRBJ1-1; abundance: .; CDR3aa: CASRTGGRADTEAFF; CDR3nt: TGTGCCAGCAGGACGGGGGGCAGGGCAGACACTGAAGCTTTCTTT
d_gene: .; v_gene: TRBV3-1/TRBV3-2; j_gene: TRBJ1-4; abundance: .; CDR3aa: CASSRRATNEKLFF; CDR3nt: TGTGCCAGCAGTCGACGGGCAACTAATGAAAAACTGTTTTTT
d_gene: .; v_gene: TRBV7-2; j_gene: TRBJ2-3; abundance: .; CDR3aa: CASSLDRTTDTQYF; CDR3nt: TGTGCCAGCAGCTTAGATCGGACAACAGATACGCAGTATTTT
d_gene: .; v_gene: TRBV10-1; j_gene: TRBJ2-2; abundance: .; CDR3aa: CASSDRTANTGELFF; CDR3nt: TGCGCCAGCAGTGATCGGACAGCGAACACCGGGGAGCTGTTTTTT
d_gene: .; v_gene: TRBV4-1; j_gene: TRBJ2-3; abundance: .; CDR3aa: CASSPLAGAGEDTQYF; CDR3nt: TGCGCCAGCAGCCCTTTGGCGGGGGCCGGAGAGGATACGCAGTATTTT
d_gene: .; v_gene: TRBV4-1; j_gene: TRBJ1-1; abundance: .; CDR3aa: CASSHSPSRDTEAFF; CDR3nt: TGCGCCAGCAGCCATTCACCCTCTAGAGACACTGAAGCTTTCTTT
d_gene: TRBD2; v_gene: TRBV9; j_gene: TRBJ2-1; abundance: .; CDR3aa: CASSVERLAGGLEQFF; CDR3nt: TGTGCCAGCAGCGTAGAAAGGCTAGCGGGGGGACTTGAGCAGTTCTTC
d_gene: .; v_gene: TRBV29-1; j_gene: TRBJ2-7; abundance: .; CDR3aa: CSVERSLGASRGEQYF; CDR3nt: TGCAGCGTTGAAAGGTCCTTAGGGGCGTCCAGGGGCGAGCAGTACTTC
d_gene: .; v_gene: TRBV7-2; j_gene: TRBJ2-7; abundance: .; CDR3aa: CASRDLTYEQYF; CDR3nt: TGTGCCAGCAGGGACCTAACCTACGAGCAGTACTTC
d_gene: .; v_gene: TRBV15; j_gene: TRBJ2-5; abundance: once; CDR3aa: CATSRDRGLETQYF; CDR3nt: TGTGCCACCAGCAGAGATCGGGGGTTAGAGACCCAGTACTTC
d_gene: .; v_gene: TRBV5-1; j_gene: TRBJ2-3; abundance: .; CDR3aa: CASSEAGDRTDTQYF; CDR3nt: TGCGCCAGCAGCGAAGCGGGGGACAGGACAGATACGCAGTATTTT
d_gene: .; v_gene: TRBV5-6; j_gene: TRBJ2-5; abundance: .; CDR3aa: CASSLVRGIRETQYF; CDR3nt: TGTGCCAGCAGCTTGGTGAGGGGTATCCGAGAGACCCAGTACTTC
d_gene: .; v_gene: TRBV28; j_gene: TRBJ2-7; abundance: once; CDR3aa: CASSTSGQPPYEQYF; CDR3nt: TGTGCCAGCAGTACCTCTGGACAGCCTCCCTACGAGCAGTACTTC
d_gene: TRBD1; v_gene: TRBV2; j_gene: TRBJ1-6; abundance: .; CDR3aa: CASKRDRDPSPLHF; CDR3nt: TGTGCCAGCAAACGGGACAGGGACCCTTCACCCCTCCACTTT
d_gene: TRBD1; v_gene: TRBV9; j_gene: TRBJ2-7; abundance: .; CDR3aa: CASSSPGTGNYEQYF; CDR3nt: TGTGCCAGCAGCTCCCCCGGGACAGGGAACTACGAGCAGTACTTC
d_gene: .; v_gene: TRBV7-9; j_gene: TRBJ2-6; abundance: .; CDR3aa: CASSLLFVGANVLTF; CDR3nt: TGTGCCAGCAGCTTACTGTTCGTAGGGGCCAACGTCCTGACTTTC
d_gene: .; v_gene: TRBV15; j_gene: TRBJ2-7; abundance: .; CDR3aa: CATSRGPGREQYF; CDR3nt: TGTGCCACCAGCAGGGGCCCTGGGCGCGAGCAGTACTTC
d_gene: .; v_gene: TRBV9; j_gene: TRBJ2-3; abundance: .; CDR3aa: CASSVNPLLRGDTQYF; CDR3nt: TGTGCCAGCAGCGTAAATCCCTTACTGCGCGGGGATACGCAGTATTTT
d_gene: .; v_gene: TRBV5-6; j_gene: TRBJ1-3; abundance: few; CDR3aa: CASSFIQGSGNTIYF; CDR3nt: TGTGCCAGCAGCTTCATTCAGGGCTCTGGAAACACCATATATTTT
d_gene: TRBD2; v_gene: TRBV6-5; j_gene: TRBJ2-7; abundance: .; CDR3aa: CASTRTSGGAWEQYF; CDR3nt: TGTGCCAGCACTCGGACTAGCGGGGGGGCCTGGGAGCAGTACTTC
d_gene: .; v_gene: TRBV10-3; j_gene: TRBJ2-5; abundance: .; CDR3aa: CAISVGEPETQYF; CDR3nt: TGTGCCATCAGTGTGGGAGAGCCAGAGACCCAGTACTTC
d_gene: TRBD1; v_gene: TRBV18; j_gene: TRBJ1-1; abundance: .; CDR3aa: CASKGREDRVTEAFF; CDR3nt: TGTGCCAGTAAAGGGAGGGAGGACAGGGTCACTGAAGCTTTCTTT
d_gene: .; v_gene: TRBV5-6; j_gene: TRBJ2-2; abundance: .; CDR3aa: CASSLAWGELFF; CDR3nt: TGTGCCAGCAGCCTGGCTTGGGGGGAGCTGTTTTTT
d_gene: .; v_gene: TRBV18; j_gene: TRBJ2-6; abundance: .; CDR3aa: CASSPLPGAGANVLTF; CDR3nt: TGTGCCAGCTCACCACTCCCCGGGGCTGGGGCCAACGTCCTGACTTTC
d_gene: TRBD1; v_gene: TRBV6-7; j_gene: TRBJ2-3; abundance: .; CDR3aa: CASSYPGQAWSTDTQYF; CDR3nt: TGTGCCAGCAGTTACCCGGGACAGGCATGGAGCACAGATACGCAGTATTTT
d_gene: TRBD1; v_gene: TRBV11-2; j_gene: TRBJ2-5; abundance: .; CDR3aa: CASSWGTGYTETQYF; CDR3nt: TGTGCCAGCAGCTGGGGGACAGGGTACACGGAGACCCAGTACTTC
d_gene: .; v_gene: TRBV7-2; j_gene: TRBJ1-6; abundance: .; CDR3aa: CASRRGPNSPLHF; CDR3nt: TGTGCCAGCAGGCGGGGCCCTAATTCACCCCTCCACTTT
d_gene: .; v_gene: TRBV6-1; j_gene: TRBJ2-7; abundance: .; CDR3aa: CASSDAPSYLYEQYF; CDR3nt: TGTGCCAGCAGTGACGCCCCGAGCTACCTCTACGAGCAGTACTTC
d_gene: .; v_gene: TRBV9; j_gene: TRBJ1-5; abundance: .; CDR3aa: CASSLDSSNQPQHF; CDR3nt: TGTGCCAGCAGCCTAGACAGTAGCAATCAGCCCCAGCATTTT
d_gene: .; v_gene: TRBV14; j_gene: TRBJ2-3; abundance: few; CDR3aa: CASSQVISDTQYF; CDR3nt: TGTGCCAGCAGCCAAGTGATAAGTGATACGCAGTATTTT
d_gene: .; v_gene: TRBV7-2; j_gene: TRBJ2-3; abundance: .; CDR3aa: CASSFSGSTDTQYF; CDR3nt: TGTGCCAGCAGCTTTTCAGGCTCCACAGATACGCAGTATTTT
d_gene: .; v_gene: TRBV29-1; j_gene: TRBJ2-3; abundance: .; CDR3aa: CSVEATGPEDTQYF; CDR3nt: TGCAGCGTTGAAGCTACAGGGCCCGAAGATACGCAGTATTTT
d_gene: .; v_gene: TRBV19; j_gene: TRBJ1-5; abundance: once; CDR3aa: CASSADSLYQPQHF; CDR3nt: TGTGCCAGTAGTGCGGACAGTTTATATCAGCCCCAGCATTTT
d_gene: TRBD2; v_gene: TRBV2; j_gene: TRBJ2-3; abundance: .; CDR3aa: CASGLAGGPSTDTQYF; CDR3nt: TGTGCCAGCGGGCTAGCGGGGGGGCCAAGCACAGATACGCAGTATTTT
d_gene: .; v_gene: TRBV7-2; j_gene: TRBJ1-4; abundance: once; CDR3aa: CASSLRAAGYGEKLFF; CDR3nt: TGTGCCAGCAGCTTACGCGCGGCAGGGTATGGAGAAAAACTGTTTTTT
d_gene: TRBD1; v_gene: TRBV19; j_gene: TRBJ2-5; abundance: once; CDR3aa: CASSSTPTRGETQYF; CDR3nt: TGTGCCAGTAGTTCGACTCCTACCAGGGGGGAGACCCAGTACTTC
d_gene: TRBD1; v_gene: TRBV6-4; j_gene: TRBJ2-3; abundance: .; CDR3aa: CASSDSQGADTQYF; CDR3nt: TGTGCCAGCAGTGACTCCCAGGGGGCAGATACGCAGTATTTT
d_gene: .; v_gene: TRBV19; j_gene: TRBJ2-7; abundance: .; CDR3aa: CASSLQGWDEQYF; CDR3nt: TGTGCCAGTAGTCTTCAGGGTTGGGACGAGCAGTACTTC
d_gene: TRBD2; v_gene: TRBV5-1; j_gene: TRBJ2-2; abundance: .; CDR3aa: CASSQGGRTGELFF; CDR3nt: TGCGCCAGCAGCCAGGGAGGGAGGACCGGGGAGCTGTTTTTT
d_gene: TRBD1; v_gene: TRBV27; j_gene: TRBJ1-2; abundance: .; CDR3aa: CASSLRRPWGQGANYGYTF; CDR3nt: TGTGCCAGCAGTTTACGACGACCCTGGGGACAGGGGGCTAACTATGGCTACACCTTC
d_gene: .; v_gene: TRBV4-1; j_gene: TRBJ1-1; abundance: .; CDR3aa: CASSQGRTDTTEAFF; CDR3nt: TGCGCCAGCAGCCAAGGCCGGACAGATACCACTGAAGCTTTCTTT
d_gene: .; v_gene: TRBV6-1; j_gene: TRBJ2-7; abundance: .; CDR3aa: CASSDKVGEQYF; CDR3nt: TGTGCCAGCAGTGACAAGGTGGGGGAGCAGTACTTC
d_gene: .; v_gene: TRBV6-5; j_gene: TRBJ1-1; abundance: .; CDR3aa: CATTRVDNTEAFF; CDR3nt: TGTGCCACCACGAGGGTGGATAACACTGAAGCTTTCTTT
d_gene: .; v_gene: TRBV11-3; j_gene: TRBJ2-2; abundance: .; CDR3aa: CASSSTGELFF; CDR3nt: TGTGCCAGCAGCTCCACCGGGGAGCTGTTTTTT
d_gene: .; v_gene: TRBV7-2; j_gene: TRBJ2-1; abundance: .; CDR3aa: CASSLGGAIRRNGEQFF; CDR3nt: TGTGCCAGCAGCTTAGGGGGAGCCATTCGTCGAAATGGTGAGCAGTTCTTC
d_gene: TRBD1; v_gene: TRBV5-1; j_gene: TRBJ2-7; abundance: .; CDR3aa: CASSLGGWRDRANEQYF; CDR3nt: TGCGCCAGCAGCTTGGGGGGGTGGCGGGACAGGGCCAACGAGCAGTACTTC
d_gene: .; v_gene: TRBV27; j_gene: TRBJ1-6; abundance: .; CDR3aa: CASRDPPYNSPLHF; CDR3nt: TGTGCCAGCAGGGATCCTCCATATAATTCACCCCTCCACTTT
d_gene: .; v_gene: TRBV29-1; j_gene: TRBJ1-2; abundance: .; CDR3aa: CSGGDSYGYTF; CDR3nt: TGCAGTGGAGGGGATTCCTATGGCTACACCTTC
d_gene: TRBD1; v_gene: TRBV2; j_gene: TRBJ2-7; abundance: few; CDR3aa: CASSLQGDSSYEQYF; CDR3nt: TGTGCCAGCAGCCTCCAGGGGGACAGCTCCTACGAGCAGTACTTC